This T cell receptor (beta chain) comes out of a study of shared clonotypes between healthy human individuals. Findings of the study overall: Collection of samples was limited to blood; tissue repertoires likely differ. Limitation of the genetic and exposure-history diversity represented came from the few donors.

A note on this clone: No antigen is known for it.

Generated by immunoSEQ multiplex PCR, the TCRdb table keeps only in-frame clones and is missing some. The data contain 450,000 to 500,000 clones, around 78% of them seen just once; the ten biggest clones take up approximately 13%. The sequence was collected from a woman aged 40 to 50 in good health. Some clones in this sample may be carry-over from other donors' samples. Sequenced material: PBMCs.

CDR3: CASSLGYTDTQYF. The CDR3 nucleotides are TGTGCCAGCAGCTTAGGCTACACAGATACGCAGTATTTT. The rearrangement joins TRBV7-2 to TRBJ2-3; unclear D gene. The CDR3 totals 13 residues. In germline, CDR1 is SGHTA, CDR2 FQGNSA. V was shortened by 1 base and J by 2 bases, with 4 bases between the two germline ends.